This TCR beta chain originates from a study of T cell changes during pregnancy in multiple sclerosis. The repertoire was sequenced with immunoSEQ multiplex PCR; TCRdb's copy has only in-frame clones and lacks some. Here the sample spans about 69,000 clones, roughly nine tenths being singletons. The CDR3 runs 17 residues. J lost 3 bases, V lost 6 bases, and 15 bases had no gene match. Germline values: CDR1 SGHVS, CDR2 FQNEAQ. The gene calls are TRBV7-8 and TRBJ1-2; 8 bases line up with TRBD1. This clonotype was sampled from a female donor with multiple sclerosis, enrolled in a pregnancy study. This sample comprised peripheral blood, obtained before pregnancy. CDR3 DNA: TGTGCCAGCAGGCAAACTCCCCGACAGGGACAGGACTATGGCTACACCTTC. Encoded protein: CASRQTPRQGQDYGYTF.